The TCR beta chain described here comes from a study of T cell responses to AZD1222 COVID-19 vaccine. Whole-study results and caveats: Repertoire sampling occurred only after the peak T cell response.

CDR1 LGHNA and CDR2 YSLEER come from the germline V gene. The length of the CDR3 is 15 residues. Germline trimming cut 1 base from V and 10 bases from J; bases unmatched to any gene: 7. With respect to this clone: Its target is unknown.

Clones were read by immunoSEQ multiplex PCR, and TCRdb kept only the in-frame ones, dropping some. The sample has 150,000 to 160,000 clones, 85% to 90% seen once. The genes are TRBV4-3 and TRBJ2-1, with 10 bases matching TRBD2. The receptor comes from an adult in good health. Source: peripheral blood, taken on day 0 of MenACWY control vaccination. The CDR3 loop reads CASSQGLAGAREQFF. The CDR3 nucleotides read TGCGCCAGCAGCCAAGGTCTAGCGGGAGCACGGGAGCAGTTCTTC.